Here is one T cell receptor beta chain with its context. This clonotype was counted only a few times. Its cognate antigen has yet to be identified. The sample holds no much larger clone one base away, and base qualities are not on file. Receptor libraries were prepared by UMI-ligation and nested PCR. To cover both TRBC1 and TRBC2, the beta constant-region primer consisted of an equimolar mix of two oligonucleotides. The ligated cDNA went through four rounds of PCR with nested alpha and beta constant-region primers together with the SP2 primer. T4 RNA ligase 1 ligated a single-stranded oligonucleotide carrying the SP2 primer and a 12-nucleotide UMI to the cDNA 3' end. Incubation of the ligation reaction was carried out at 16 degrees C for roughly 19-24 hours. PCR2 was usually performed as a SYBR Green qPCR and halted at a preset threshold so that over-amplification would not occur. Apart from the first purification, every purification step used Agencourt AMPure XP magnetic beads. Libraries were quantified by Qubit and checked on a TapeStation, with a main peak expected near 650 bp. The pooled libraries were sequenced on an Illumina MiSeq using v2 2x251 paired-end kits, which usually yielded roughly 0.85-2.2 million reads per sample. Each sample's library went into the pool at 4 to 5 nM, and roughly 5-7.5% PhiX was added to help with cluster recognition. From the authors' description of their analysis: FASTQ reads processed by Demultiplexor were assigned V and J genes by Decombinator through tag matching that tolerated a single base-pair mismatch. Collapsinator used UMIs to correct both sequencing errors and frequency errors arising from PCR heterogeneity. TCRs were translated and CDR3s were extracted from the conserved cysteine to the FGXG phenylalanine by CDR3Translator, with non-productive sequences being flagged. Repertoires were subsampled to equal numbers of UMI-defined TCRs before Gini, Shannon entropy and inverse Simpson indices were calculated. Power-law fits to clonotype abundance distributions were performed by maximum likelihood within the linear range. Similar UMI counts, unique TCR numbers and clonal distributions were obtained with the pipeline and with MIGEC on one naive CD8 sample. In one analysis, naive TCRs also found in any memory subset of the same donor were removed from the naive repertoire. The repertoires were searched for roughly 7,900 CMV-associated CDR3 sequences that had been compiled from VDJdb and a published dataset. In TCRdb, the public reads were trimmed at Q25 with fastp and aligned with MiXCR, with productive beta chains retained. Each CDR3 protein appears once, grouped with its most common genes and DNA. These V and J calls are TCRdb output, not the study's own analysis. The sample profile shows 120,000 to 150,000 distinct CDR3 sequences; approximately 21% of them were found once. The ten largest account for approximately 0.58% of the sample.

From the second PCR step onward, the TCR alpha chain libraries and the TCR beta chain libraries were amplified separately. CMV status of each donor was established by measuring IFNgamma production from CD4+ T cells after fresh PBMCs were stimulated overnight with CMV viral lysate. CD4 T cells were positively selected with Miltenyi beads, followed by positive selection of CD8 T cells from the CD4-negative fraction. Cells were stained for CD3, CD4, CD8, CD45RA, CD27 and a live/dead dye and were sorted on a BD Aria II into four subsets based on CD45RA and CD27. Blood came from a few healthy volunteers, each fractionated into CD4 and CD8 T cells and then into four differentiation subsets. About 130 ml of peripheral blood was collected from each donor, and PBMC were isolated from the blood using Ficoll-Paque PLUS density-gradient centrifugation. After sorting, cells were lysed in RLT buffer, RNA was extracted using a Qiagen RNeasy kit, and the extracted RNA was stored at -80 degrees C.

These data belong to a study of naive and memory T cell subsets (dated by TCRdb to the late 2010s). Regarding the research as a whole: An open-source, UMI-based TCR alpha and beta sequencing pipeline was applied to sorted naive and memory peripheral blood T cell subsets. RNA was DNase-treated and reverse transcribed with TCR constant-region primers, mostly using SuperScript III. The results of the functional CMV T cell responses matched the IgG serology results in every case.

Here is what the overall study found, with its caveats: Naive repertoires, especially CD8, contained a few larger clonotypes, possibly memory cells re-expressing CD45RA. The repertoire findings for the naive and memory subsets could not be validated against a ground truth because none was available. RNA-based TCR counts may be influenced by expression changes linked to T cell activation and differentiation. Following error correction, more than 90% of naive TCR sequences occurred only once, which made naive abundance distributions much steeper than those of memory subsets. A clonotype was defined as a single alpha or beta chain sequence rather than as a paired alpha/beta receptor. In both CD4 and CD8 cells, a rise in Gini index and a fall in Shannon and inverse Simpson diversity were observed from naive through CM, EM and EMRA. TCR abundance followed a power law with an exponent that was different for naive and memory subsets but consistent across the three individuals.

Trimming costs V 6 bases and J 3 bases, and their ends lie 23 bases apart. According to the germline V gene, CDR1 reads MDHEN and CDR2 reads SYDVKM. From the cysteine up to the phenylalanine, the CDR3 has a length of 17 residues. Just CDR3 DNA is preserved here, 51 bases in frame from base 1. The sample was naive CD8+ T cells from blood. Per the publication, the cell subset or site label means: naive T cells, CD45RA high CD27+. This chain joins TRBV28 to TRBJ1-1, and TRBD1 may be the D gene, going by 6 matching bases. This clonotype was sampled from a human donor in good health. The bases read TGTGCCAGCAGCTACCCCGGGGGCGCACTAATGGACACTGAAGCTTTCTTT. It translates as CASSYPGGALMDTEAFF.